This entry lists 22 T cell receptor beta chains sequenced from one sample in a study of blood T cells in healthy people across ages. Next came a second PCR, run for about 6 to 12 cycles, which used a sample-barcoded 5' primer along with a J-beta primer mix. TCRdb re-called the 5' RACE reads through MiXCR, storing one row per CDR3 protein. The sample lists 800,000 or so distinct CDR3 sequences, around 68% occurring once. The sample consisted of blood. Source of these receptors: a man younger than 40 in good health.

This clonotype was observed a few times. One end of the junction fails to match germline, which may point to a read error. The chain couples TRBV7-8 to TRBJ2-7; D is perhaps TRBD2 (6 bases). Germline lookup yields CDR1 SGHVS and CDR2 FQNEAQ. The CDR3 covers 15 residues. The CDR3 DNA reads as TGTGCCAGCAGTTTAGCGGTCGGCCCAAGGGTAGCCCAGTACTTC. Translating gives CASSLAVGPRVAQYF.

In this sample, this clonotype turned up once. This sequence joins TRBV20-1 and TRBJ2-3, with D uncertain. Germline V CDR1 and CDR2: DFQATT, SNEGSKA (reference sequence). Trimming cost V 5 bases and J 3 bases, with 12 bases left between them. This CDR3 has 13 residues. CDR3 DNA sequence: TGCAGTGCTGCGGCCTCCCGGACAGATACGCAGTATTTT. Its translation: CSAAASRTDTQYF.

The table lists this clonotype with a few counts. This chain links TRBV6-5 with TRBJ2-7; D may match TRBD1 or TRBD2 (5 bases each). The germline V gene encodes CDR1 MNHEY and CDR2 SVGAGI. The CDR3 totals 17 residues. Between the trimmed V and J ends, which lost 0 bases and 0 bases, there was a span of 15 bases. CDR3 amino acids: CASSYSFEGTSSYEQYF. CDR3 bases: TGTGCCAGCAGTTACTCTTTTGAGGGGACGAGCTCCTACGAGCAGTACTTC.

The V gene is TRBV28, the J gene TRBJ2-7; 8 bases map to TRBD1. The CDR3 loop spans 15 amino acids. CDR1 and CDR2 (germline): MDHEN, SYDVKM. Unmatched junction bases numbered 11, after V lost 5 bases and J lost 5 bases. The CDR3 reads CASSPQGAPSHEQYF. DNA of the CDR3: TGTGCCAGCAGTCCCCAGGGGGCGCCAAGCCACGAGCAGTACTTC. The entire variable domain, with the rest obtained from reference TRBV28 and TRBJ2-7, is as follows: DVKVTQSSRYLVKRTGEKVFLECVQDMDHENMFWYRQDPGLGLRLIYFSYDVKMKEKGDIPEGYSVSREKKERFSLILESASTNQTSMYLCASSPQGAPSHEQYFGPGTRLTVT.

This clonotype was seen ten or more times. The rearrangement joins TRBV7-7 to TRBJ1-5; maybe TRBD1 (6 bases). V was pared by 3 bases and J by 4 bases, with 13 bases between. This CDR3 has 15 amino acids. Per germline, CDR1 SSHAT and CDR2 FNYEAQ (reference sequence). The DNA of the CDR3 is TGTGCCAGCAGCTTTAAAGGACAGCATAATCAGCCCCAGCATTTT. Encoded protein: CASSFKGQHNQPQHF.

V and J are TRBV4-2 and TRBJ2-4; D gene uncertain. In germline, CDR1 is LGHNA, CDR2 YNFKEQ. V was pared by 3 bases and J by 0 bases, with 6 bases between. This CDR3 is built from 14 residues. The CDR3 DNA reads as TGTGCCAGCAGCCACCGTCTAGCCAAAAACATTCAGTACTTC. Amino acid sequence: CASSHRLAKNIQYF.

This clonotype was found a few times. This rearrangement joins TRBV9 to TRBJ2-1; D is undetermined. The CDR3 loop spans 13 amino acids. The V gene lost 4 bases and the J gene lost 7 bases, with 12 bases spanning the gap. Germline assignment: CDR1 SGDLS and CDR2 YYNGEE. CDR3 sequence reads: CASSSSAGNEQFF. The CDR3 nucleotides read TGTGCCAGCAGCTCCTCCGCCGGGAATGAGCAGTTCTTC.

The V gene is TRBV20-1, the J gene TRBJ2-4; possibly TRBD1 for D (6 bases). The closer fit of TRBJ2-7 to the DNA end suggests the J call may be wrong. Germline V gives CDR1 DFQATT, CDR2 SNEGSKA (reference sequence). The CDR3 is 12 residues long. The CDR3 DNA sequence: TGCAGTGCTAGACACAGGGCCTACGAGCAGTACTTC. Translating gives CSARHRAYEQYF.

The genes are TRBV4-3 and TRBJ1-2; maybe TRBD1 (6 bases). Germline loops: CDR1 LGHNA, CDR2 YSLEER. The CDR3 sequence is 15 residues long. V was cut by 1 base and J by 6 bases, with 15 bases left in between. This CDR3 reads CASSQAPQGFDGYTF. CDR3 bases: TGCGCCAGCAGCCAAGCGCCTCAGGGGTTTGATGGCTACACCTTC.

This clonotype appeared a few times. This chain's CDR3 is CSVGAMNTEAFF. The CDR3 DNA follows: TGCAGCGTTGGGGCCATGAACACTGAAGCTTTCTTT. The chain joins TRBV29-1 to TRBJ1-1; D unclear. CDR1 and CDR2 from the germline V gene are SQVTM and ANQGSEA. V lost 4 bases to trimming and J lost 0 bases, with 6 bases between them. The CDR3 length is 12 residues. Full variable domain (remainder filled in from reference TRBV29-1 and TRBJ1-1): SAVISQKPSRDICQRGTSLTIQCQVDSQVTMMFWYRQQPGQSLTLIATANQGSEATYESGFVIDKFPISRPNLTFSTLTVSNMSPEDSSIYLCSVGAMNTEAFFGQGTRLTVV.

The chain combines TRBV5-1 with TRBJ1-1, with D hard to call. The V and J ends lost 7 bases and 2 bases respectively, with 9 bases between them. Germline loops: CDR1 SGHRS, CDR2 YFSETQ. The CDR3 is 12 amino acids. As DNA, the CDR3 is TGCGCCAGCGCGGGGAAAAACACTGAAGCTTTCTTT. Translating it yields CASAGKNTEAFF.

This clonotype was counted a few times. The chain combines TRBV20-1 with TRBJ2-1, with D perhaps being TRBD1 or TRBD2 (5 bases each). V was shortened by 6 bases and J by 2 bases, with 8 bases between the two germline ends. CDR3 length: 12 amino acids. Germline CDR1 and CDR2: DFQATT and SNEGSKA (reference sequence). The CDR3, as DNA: TGCAGTGCCGAGGGGACCTACAATGAGCAGTTCTTC. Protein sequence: CSAEGTYNEQFF.

Here the CDR3 DNA reads TGTGCCAGCAGCCAACCTGACAGGGGGCCCCACTACGAGCAGTACTTC. Translated, it gives CASSQPDRGPHYEQYF. The J gene is TRBJ2-7, the V gene TRBV4-2; 10 bases line up with TRBD1. This CDR3 comprises 16 residues. V trimming: 2 bases; J trimming: 3 bases; junction bases outside the gene matches: 7. Germline V gene lookup returns CDR1 LGHNA and CDR2 YNFKEQ.

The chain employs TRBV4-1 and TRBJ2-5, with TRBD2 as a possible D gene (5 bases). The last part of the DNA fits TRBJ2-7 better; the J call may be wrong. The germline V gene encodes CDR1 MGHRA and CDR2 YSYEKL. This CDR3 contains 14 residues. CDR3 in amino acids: CASSQEKAGGEQYF. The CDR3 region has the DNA TGCGCCAGCAGCCAAGAAAAGGCGGGTGGCGAGCAGTACTTC.

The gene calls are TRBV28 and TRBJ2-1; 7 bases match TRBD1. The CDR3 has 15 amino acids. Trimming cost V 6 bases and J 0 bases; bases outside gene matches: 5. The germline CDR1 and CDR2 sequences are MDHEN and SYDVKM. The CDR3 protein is CASRGTESSYNEQFF. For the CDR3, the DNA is TGTGCCAGCAGGGGGACAGAGAGCTCCTACAATGAGCAGTTCTTC.

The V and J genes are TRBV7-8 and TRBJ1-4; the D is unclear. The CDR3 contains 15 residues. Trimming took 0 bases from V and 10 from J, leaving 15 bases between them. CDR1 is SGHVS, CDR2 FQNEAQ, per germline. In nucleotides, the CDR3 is TGTGCCAGCAGCTTAGCAGGCAACACCGTCGGAAAACTGTTTTTT. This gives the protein CASSLAGNTVGKLFF.

CDR3 residues: CASSLMAAQETQYF. The CDR3 region has the DNA TGTGCCAGCAGCTTAATGGCAGCTCAAGAGACCCAGTACTTC. The V call is TRBV7-2, the J call TRBJ2-5; D is ambiguous. Trimming cost V 2 bases and J 2 bases, with 9 bases left between them. Per the germline V gene, CDR1 is SGHTA and CDR2 is FQGNSA. CDR3 length: 14 amino acids.

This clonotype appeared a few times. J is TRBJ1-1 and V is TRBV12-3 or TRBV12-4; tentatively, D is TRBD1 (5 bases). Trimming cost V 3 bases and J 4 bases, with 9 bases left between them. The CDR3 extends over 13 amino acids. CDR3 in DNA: TGTGCCAGCAGTTTTTGGGGGGGCACTGAAGCTTTCTTT. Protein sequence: CASSFWGGTEAFF.

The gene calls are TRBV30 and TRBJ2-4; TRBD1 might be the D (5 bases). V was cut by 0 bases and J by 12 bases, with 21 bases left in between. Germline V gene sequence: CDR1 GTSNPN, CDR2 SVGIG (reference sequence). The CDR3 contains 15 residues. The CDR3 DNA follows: TGTGCCTGGAGTGTATTAGAAGTAGGGGATAGGACTCAGTACTTC. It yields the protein CAWSVLEVGDRTQYF.

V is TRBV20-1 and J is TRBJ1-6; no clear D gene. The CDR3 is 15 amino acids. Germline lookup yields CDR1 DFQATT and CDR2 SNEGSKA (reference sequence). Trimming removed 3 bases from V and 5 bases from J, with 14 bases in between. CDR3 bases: TGCAGTGCTAGGGTGGGGAACCTGGATAATTCACCCCTCCACTTT. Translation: CSARVGNLDNSPLHF.

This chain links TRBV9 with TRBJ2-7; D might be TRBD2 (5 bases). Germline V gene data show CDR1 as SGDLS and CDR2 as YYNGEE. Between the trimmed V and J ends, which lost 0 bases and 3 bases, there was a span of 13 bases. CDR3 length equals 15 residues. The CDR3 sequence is CASSVAAGGSYEQYF. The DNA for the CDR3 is TGTGCCAGCAGCGTAGCTGCGGGCGGTAGCTACGAGCAGTACTTC.

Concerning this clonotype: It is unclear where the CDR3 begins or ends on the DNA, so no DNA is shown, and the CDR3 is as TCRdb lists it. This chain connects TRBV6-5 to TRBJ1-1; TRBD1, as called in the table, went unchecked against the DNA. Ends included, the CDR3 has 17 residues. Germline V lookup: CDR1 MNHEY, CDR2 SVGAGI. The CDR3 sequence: CASSSSGQIILNTEAFF.